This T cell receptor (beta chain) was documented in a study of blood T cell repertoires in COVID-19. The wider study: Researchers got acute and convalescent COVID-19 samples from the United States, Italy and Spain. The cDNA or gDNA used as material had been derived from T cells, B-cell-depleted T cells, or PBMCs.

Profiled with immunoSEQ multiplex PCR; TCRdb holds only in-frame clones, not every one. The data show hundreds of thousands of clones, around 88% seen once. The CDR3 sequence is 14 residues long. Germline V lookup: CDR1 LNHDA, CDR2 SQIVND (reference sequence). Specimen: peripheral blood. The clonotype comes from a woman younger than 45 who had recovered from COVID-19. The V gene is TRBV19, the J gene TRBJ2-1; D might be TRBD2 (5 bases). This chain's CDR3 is CATRRVRGYNEQFF. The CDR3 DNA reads TGTGCAACCAGGCGGGTGCGAGGCTACAATGAGCAGTTCTTC.